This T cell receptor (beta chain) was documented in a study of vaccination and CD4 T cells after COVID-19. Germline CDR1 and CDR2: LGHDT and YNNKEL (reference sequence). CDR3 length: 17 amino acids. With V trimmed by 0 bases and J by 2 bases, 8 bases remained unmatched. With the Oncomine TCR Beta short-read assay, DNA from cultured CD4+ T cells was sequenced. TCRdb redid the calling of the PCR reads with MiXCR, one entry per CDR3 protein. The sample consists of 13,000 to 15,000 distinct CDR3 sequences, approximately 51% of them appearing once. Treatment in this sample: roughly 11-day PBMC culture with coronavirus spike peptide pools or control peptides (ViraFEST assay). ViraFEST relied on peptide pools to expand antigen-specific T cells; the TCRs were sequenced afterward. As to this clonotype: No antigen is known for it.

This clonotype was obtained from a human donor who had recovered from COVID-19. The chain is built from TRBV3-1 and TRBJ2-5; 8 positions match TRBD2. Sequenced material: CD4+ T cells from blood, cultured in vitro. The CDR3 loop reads CASSQEVSGGVQETQYF. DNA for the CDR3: TGTGCCAGCAGCCAAGAGGTCAGCGGGGGTGTACAAGAGACCCAGTACTTC.